The T cell receptor beta chain described here comes from a study of response to subunit inactivated influenza vaccine (dated 2018 in TCRdb). Regarding the complete study: Deep quantitative T cell receptor repertoire profiling was used in the study to track responses to a trivalent subunit inactivated influenza vaccine.

About this clonotype itself: Its target antigen remains unknown. No base qualities exist here, and no much larger clone lies one base off it.

The CDR3 goes from the cysteine to the phenylalanine over 14 residues. Only the CDR3 DNA is retained, 42 bases long and in frame from the first base. Relative to germline, V is 2 bases shorter and J is 3 bases shorter, with 8 bases between their ends. Taken from the germline V gene (reference sequence), the CDR1 and CDR2 loops are LNHNV and YYDKDF. Receptor libraries were prepared by RT-PCR. These reads were obtained on an Illumina HiSeq 2500. TCRdb reworked the public reads: Q25 trimming with fastp, MiXCR clone assembly, productive beta chains retained. Rows merge per CDR3 protein into single entries with the most common DNA and genes. This sample has 500,000 to 650,000 distinct CDR3 sequences in its table, and approximately 7.1% of those were observed once. The ten largest account for 10% to 15% of the sample. General conclusions and limits of the study: It was suggested by the authors that each seasonal influenza vaccination may recruit only a limited number of new T cells.

The rearrangement combines TRBV15 with TRBJ1-5; the D region possibly corresponds to TRBD1 (5 bases align). This sequence was found in a man aged 50 to 69 who received an inactivated influenza vaccine. Donor details come from another sample of the same person, matched by shared clones. The source material was PBMCs from blood, sampled around 2 years after vaccination. The CDR3 here reads CATSRQGNNQPQHF. The sequence in DNA is TGTGCCACCAGCAGACAGGGTAACAATCAGCCCCAGCATTTT.